This record covers a single T cell receptor beta chain. No antigen is known for it. The data originate from a study of cytomegalovirus exposure and HLA in healthy donors. Broader study findings: In vitro experiments confirmed that a few CMV-associated chains were specific for CMV antigens. Reports indicated that the classifier achieved high specificity and sensitivity in diagnosing cytomegalovirus status.

Sequencing used immunoSEQ multiplex PCR; TCRdb keeps in-frame clones, though not all of them. The profile covers about 72,000 clones, with about 93% appearing a single time and roughly 2% taken by the ten largest. The sample comprised PBMCs. The TCR comes from a woman aged 18-35 years in good health and CMV-seropositive.

CDR3 protein: CASSQHPGLADINEQFF. The CDR3 DNA is TGTGCCAGCAGCCAACATCCGGGACTAGCGGACATCAATGAGCAGTTCTTC. The rearrangement links TRBV7-3 to TRBJ2-1, with 11 bases aligning to TRBD2. The CDR3 totals 17 residues. Looked up from germline, CDR1 is SGHTA and CDR2 is FQGTGA. V was pared by 5 bases and J by 6 bases, with 12 bases of the junction left unmatched.